The TCR beta chain described here comes from a study of shared clonotypes between healthy human individuals. Trimming shortened V by 4 bases and J by 3 bases, and 7 bases separated the two germline ends. CDR1 and CDR2 (germline): PRHDT, FYEKMQ (reference sequence). CDR3 length: 13 residues. Using immunoSEQ multiplex PCR, the repertoire was profiled, and TCRdb retains in-frame clones only, with some absent. The table includes around 510,000 clones, roughly 72% detected once. This clonotype originated in a woman aged 40 to 49 in good health. Some clones in this sample may be carry-over from other donors' samples. V is TRBV13 and J is TRBJ2-4; D call uncertain. The source material was PBMCs. The chain's CDR3 is CASSSAYKNIQYF. For the CDR3, the DNA is TGTGCCAGCAGCTCAGCCTACAAAAACATTCAGTACTTC.